These 2 T cell receptor beta chains share one sample of origin, sequenced in a study of PD-L1 blockade in urothelial cancer. The protocol was immunoSEQ multiplex PCR, while the TCRdb copy is restricted to in-frame clones and leaves out a portion. This table has about 38,000 clones, about 86% appearing once. The sequencing here drew on PBMCs, taken around atezolizumab (anti-PD-L1) treatment. The receptors were sampled from a man in his 60s with urothelial cancer.

The chain combines TRBV4-2 with TRBJ1-4, with D hard to call. This CDR3 is built from 15 residues. Trimming shortened V by 1 base and J by 3 bases, and 9 bases separated the two germline ends. The germline gives CDR1 LGHNA, CDR2 YNFKEQ. The DNA for the CDR3 is TGTGCCAGCAGCCAAGTCCAACAAGCTAATGAAAAACTGTTTTTT. Amino acid sequence: CASSQVQQANEKLFF.

This clone rates as medium-sized (0.01 to 0.1%). The chain recombines TRBV28 with TRBJ1-3; 8 bases line up with TRBD1. This CDR3 has 14 amino acids. With 6 bases clipped from V and 7 bases from J, the junction kept 8 bases outside the gene matches. Germline assignment: CDR1 MDHEN and CDR2 SYDVKM. The CDR3: CASSTRTGNNTIYF. CDR3 in DNA: TGTGCCAGCAGCACACGGACAGGGAACAACACCATATATTTT.